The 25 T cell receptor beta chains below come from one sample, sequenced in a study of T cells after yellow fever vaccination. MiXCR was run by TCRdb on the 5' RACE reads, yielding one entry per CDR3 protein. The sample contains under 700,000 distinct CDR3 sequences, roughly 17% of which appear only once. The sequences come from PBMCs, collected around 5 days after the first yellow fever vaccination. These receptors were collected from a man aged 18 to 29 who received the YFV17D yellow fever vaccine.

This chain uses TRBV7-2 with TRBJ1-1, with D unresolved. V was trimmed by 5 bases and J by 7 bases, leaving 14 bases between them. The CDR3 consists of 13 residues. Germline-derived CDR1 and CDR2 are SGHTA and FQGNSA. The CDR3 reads CASSPRGLLEAFF. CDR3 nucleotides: TGTGCCAGCAGCCCCCGAGGACTACTTGAAGCTTTCTTT.

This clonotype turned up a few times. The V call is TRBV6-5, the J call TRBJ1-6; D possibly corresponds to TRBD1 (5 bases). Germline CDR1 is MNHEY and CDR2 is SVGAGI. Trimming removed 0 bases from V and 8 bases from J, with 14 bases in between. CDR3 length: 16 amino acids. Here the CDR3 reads CASSYSARGGDSPLHF. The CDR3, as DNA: TGTGCCAGCAGTTACTCGGCCCGGGGCGGAGATTCACCCCTCCACTTT.

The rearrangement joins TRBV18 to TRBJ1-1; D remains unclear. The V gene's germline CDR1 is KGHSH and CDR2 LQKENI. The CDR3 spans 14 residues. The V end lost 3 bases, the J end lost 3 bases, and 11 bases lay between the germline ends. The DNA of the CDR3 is TGTGCCAGCTCACCCTCCTTCCTGGACACTGAAGCTTTCTTT. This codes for CASSPSFLDTEAFF.

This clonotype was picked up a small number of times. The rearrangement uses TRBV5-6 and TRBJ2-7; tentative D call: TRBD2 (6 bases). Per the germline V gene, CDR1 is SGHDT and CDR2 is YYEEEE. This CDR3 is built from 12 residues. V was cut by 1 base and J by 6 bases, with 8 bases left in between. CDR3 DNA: TGTGCCAGCAGCTTGCGGGGGTTCGAGCAGTACGTC. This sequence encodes CASSLRGFEQYV.

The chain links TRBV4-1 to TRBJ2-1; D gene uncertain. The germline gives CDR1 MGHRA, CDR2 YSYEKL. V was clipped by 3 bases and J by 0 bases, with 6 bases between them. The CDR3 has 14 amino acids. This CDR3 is CASSHVGSYNEQFF. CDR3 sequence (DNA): TGCGCCAGCAGCCACGTGGGCTCCTACAATGAGCAGTTCTTC.

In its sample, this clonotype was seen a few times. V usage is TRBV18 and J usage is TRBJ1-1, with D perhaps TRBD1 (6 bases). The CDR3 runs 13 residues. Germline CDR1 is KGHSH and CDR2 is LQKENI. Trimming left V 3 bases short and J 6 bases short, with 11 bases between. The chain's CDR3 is CASSPPGTPEAFF. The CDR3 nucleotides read TGTGCCAGCTCACCTCCTGGGACACCTGAAGCTTTCTTT.

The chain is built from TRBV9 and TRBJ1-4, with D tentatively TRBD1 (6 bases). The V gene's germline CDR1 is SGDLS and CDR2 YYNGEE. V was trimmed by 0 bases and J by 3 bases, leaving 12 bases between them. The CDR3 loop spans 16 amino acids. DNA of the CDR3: TGTGCCAGCAGCGTAGAGGCAGGGGCCCCTAATGAAAAACTGTTTTTT. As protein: CASSVEAGAPNEKLFF.

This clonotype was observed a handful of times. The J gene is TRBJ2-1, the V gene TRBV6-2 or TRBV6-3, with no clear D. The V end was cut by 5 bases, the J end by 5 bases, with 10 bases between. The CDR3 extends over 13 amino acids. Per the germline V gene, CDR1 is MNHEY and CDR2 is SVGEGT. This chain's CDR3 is CASSQVYDNEQFF. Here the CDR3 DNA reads TGTGCCAGCAGTCAGGTCTACGACAATGAGCAGTTCTTC.

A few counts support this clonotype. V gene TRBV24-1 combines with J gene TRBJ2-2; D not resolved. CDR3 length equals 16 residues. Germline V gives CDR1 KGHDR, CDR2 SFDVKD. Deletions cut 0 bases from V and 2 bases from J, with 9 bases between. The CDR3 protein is CATSDLGRGNTGELFF. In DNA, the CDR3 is TGTGCCACCAGTGATTTGGGACGCGGAAACACCGGGGAGCTGTTTTTT.

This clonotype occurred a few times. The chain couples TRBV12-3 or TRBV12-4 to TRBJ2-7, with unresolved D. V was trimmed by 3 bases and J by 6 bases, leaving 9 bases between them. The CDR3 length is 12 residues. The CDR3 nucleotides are TGTGCCAGCAGTTTTTTCTCCCTCGAGCAGTACTTC. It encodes CASSFFSLEQYF.

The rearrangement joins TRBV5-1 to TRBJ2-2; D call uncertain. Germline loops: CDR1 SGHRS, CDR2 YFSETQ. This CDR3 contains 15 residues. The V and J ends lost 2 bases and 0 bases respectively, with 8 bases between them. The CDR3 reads CASSFVGPNTGELFF. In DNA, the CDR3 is TGCGCCAGCAGCTTTGTCGGCCCGAACACCGGGGAGCTGTTTTTT.

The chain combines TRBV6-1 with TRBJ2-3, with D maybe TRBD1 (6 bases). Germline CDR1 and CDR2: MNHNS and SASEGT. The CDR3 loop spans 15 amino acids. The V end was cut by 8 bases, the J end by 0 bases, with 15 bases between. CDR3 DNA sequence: TGTGCCAGCCCGGAACCGGGACACAGCACAGATACGCAGTATTTT. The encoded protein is CASPEPGHSTDTQYF.

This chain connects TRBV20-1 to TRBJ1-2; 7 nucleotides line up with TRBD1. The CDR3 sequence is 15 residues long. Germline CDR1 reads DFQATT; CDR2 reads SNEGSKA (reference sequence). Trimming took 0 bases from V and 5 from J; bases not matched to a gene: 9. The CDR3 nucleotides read TGCAGTGCTAGAGATCCGACAGGGCAACCTTATGGCTACACCTTC. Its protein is CSARDPTGQPYGYTF.

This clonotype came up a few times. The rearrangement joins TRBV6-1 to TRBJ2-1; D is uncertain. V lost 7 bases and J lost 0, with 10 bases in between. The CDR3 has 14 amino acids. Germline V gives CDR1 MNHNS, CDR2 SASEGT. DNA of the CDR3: TGTGCCAGCATACAGACGAGCTCCTACAATGAGCAGTTCTTC. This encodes CASIQTSSYNEQFF.

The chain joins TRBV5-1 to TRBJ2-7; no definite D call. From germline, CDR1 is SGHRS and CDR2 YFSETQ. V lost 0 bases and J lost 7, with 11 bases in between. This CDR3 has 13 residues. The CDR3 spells CASSLGRDTEQYF. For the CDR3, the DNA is TGCGCCAGCAGCTTGGGGCGTGACACAGAGCAGTACTTC. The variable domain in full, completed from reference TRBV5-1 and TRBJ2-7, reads KAGVTQTPRYLIKTRGQQVTLSCSPISGHRSVSWYQQTPGQGLQFLFEYFSETQRNKGNFPGRFSGRQFSNSRSEMNVSTLELGDSALYLCASSLGRDTEQYFGPGTRLTVT.

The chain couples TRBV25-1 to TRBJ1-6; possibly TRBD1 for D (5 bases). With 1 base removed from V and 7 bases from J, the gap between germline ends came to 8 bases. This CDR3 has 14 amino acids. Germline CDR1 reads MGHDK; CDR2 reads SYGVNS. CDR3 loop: CASSEFKGNSPLHF. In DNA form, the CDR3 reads TGTGCCAGCAGTGAATTTAAGGGGAATTCACCCCTCCACTTT.

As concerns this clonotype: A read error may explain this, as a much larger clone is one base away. CDR3 nucleotides: TGTACCAGCAGTTTCAATTGGGGGGGGGACTCGGCGGGCCATGAGCAGTTCTTC. It codes for CTSSFNWGGDSAGHEQFF. The chain combines TRBV12-3 or TRBV12-4 with TRBJ2-1; 7 nucleotides match TRBD2. This CDR3 is 18 amino acids long.

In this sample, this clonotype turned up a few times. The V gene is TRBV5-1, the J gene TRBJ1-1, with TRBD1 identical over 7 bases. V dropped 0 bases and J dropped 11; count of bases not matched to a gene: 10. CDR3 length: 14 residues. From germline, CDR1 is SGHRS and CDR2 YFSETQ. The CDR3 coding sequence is TGCGCCAGCAGCTTGGTGGGCAGGGGGGCAGCGGCTTTCTTT. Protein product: CASSLVGRGAAAFF.

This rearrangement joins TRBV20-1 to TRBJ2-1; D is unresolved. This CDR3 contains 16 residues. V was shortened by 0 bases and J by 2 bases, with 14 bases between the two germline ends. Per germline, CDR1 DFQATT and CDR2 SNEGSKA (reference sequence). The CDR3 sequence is CSARDKRDEAYNEQFF. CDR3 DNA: TGCAGTGCTAGAGATAAAAGGGATGAGGCCTACAATGAGCAGTTCTTC.

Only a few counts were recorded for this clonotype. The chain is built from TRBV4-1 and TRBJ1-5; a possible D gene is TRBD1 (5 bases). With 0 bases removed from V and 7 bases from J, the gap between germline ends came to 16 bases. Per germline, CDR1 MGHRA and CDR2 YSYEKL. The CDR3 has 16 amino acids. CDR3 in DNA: TGCGCCAGCAGCCAAGAGGCGGCGGGCCGGGGCCAGCCCCAGCATTTT. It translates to CASSQEAAGRGQPQHF.

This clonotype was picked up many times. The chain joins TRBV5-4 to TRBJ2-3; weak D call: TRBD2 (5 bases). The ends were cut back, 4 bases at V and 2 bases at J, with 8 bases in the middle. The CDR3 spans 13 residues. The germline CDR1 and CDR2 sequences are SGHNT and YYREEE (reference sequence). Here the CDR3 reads CASSPDYTDTQYF. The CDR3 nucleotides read TGTGCCAGCAGCCCTGACTACACAGATACGCAGTATTTT.

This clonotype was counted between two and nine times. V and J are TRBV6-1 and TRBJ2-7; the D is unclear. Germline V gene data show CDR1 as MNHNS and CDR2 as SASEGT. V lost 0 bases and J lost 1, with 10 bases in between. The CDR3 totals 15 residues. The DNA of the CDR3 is TGTGCCAGCAGTGAAGCCCCTGGGCGGTCCTACGAGCAGTACGTC. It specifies CASSEAPGRSYEQYV.

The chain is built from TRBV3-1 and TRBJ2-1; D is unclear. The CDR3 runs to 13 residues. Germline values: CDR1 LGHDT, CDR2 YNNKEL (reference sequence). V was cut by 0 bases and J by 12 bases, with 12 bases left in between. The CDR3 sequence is CASSQDLGIGQFF. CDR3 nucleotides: TGTGCCAGCAGCCAAGATTTGGGCATAGGGCAGTTCTTC.

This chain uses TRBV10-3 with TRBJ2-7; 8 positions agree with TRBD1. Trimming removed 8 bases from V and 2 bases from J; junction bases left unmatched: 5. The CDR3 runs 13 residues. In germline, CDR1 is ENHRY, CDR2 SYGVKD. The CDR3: CAIGQGPTYEQYV. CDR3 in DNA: TGTGCCATCGGACAGGGACCCACCTACGAGCAGTACGTC.

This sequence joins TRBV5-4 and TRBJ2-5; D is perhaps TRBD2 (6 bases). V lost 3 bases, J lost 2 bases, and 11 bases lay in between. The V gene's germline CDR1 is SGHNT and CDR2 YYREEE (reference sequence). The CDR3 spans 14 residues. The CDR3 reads CASSSGGFQETQYF. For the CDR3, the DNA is TGTGCCAGCAGCTCCGGGGGTTTTCAAGAGACCCAGTACTTC.